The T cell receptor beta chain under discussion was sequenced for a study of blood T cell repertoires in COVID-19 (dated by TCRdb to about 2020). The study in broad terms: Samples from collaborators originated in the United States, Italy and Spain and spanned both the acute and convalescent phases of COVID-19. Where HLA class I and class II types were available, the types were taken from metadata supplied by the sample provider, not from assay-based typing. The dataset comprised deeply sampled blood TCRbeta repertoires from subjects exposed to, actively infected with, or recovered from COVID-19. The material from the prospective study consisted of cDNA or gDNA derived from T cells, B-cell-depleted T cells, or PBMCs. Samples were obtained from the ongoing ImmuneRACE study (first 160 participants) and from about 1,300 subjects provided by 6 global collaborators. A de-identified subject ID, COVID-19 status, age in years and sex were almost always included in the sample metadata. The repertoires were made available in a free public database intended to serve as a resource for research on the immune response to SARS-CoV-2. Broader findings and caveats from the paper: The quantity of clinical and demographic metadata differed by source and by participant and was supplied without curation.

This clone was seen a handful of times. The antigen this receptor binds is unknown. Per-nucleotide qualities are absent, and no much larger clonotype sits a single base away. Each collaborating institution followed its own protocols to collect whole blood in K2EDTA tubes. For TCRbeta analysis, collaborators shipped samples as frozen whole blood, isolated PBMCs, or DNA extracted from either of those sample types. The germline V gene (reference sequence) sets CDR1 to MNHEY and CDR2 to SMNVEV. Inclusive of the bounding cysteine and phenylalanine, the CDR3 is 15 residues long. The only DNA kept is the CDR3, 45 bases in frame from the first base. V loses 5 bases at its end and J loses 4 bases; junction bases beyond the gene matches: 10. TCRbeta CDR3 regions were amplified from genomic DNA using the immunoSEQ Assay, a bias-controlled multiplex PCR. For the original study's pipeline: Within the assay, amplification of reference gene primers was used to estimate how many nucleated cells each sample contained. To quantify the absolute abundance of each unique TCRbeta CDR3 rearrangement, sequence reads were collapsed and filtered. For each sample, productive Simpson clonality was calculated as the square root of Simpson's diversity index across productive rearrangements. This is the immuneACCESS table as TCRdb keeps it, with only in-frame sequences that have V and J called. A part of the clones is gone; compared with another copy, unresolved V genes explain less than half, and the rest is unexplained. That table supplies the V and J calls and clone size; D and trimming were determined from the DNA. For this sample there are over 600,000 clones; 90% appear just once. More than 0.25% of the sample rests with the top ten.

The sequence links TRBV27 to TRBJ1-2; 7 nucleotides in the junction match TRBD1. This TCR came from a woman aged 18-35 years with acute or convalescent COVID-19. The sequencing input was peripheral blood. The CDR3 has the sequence CASSPFRDSPYGYTF. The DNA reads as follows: TGTGCCAGCAGTCCATTTCGGGACAGTCCCTATGGCTACACCTTC.